This T cell receptor beta chain was documented in a study of shared T cell receptors in the human thymus. The germline gives CDR1 WNHNN, CDR2 SYGVQD (reference sequence). Trimming took 3 bases from V and 3 from J; bases not matched to a gene: 19. The CDR3 is made up of 20 amino acids. Measured with immunoSEQ multiplex PCR; TCRdb has only the in-frame clones, and not every one. The sample records a few hundred thousand clones, 95% being singletons. The chain has TRBV10-1 and TRBJ1-5; 8 bases agree with TRBD1. The TCR originated in a human donor. The specimen sequenced was thymocytes. The chain's CDR3 is CASSERWGSLRTGINQPQHF. CDR3 in DNA: TGCGCCAGCAGTGAACGATGGGGGTCTCTCCGGACAGGGATCAATCAGCCCCAGCATTTT.